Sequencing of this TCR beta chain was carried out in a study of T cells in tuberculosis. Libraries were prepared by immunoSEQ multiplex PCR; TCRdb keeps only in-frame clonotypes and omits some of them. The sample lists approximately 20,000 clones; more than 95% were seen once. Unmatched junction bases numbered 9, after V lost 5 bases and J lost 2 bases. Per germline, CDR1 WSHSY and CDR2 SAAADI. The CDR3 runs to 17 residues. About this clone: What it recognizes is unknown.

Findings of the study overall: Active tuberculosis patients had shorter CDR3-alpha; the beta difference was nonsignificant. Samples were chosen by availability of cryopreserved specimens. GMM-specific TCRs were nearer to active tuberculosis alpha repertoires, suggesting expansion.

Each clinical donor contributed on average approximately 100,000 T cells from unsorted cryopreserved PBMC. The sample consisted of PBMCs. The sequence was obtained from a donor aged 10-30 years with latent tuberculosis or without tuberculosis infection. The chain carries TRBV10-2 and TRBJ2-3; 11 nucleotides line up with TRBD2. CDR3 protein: CASSKNGLAGYTDTQYF. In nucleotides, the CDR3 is TGCGCCAGCAGTAAGAACGGACTAGCGGGTTACACAGATACGCAGTATTTT.